Listed below are T cell receptor beta chains from one sample, sequenced in a study of T cells in Graves' hyperthyroidism and ophthalmopathy. Each CDR3 protein is one row after TCRdb ran MiXCR on the multiplex PCR reads. The sample yields almost 600,000 distinct CDR3 sequences, about 45% seen once. The sequencing sample was made of peripheral blood or thyroid tissue (not recorded which). Receptor source: a young woman with Graves' hyperthyroidism. Each CDR3 is given with its conserved first and last residue. The order of the fields is D gene, clone size, V gene, J gene, CDR3 DNA, CDR3 protein. The D gene is left open where the match is weak. A clone size is listed for some rows: how often the clone was seen (once, few, many), or a class if it is expanded.

.	many	TRBV6-7	TRBJ1-1	TGTGCCAGCAGTTACTCGAAAAACAGAGTGAACACTGAAGCTTTCTTT	CASSYSKNRVNTEAFF
TRBD2	many	TRBV24-1	TRBJ2-2	TGTGCCACCAGTGATCGCCCTGGGACTAGCGGGAGGATCGGGGAGCTGTTTTTT	CATSDRPGTSGRIGELFF
.	many	TRBV19	TRBJ1-6	TGTGCCAGTAGTATTGCGGGGGATAATTCACCCCTCCACTTT	CASSIAGDNSPLHF
.	.	TRBV2	TRBJ1-2	TGTGCCAGCAGGTCGGATAGCCAAGGAGGCTACACCTTC	CASRSDSQGGYTF
TRBD1	.	TRBV29-1	TRBJ1-5	TGCAGCCAGAAGGACAGGGGCATTAATCAGCCCCAGCATTTT	CSQKDRGINQPQHF
.	.	TRBV7-8	TRBJ1-1	TGTGCCAGCAGCTCCCGGGGGGGCAGTGGGAACACTGAAGCTTTCTTT	CASSSRGGSGNTEAFF
.	.	TRBV2	TRBJ1-6	TGTGCCAGCAGGGGGTCGGGGAATCAGCCCCTCCACTTT	CASRGSGNQPLHF
TRBD1	many	TRBV20-1	TRBJ1-1	TGCAGTGCCGGGACAGGGACGAACACTGAAGCTTTCTTT	CSAGTGTNTEAFF
.	few	TRBV7-9	TRBJ1-1	TGTGCCAGCAGCCCCGCGCTAAACAAGGCTTTCTTT	CASSPALNKAFF
TRBD1	.	TRBV15	TRBJ1-2	TGTGCCACCAGCAGCGGGACAGGTGGCTACACCTTC	CATSSGTGGYTF
.	once	TRBV30	TRBJ2-5	TGTGCCTGGAAACGGTGGGAGACCCAGTACTTC	CAWKRWETQYF
TRBD2	.	TRBV30	TRBJ2-7	TGTGCCTGGAGTGTTTTGGGACTAGCGGAATCCTACGAGCAGTACTTC	CAWSVLGLAESYEQYF
.	many	TRBV7-2	TRBJ1-4	TGTGCCAGCAGCCGGACAGAACAAAATGAAAAACTGTTTTTT	CASSRTEQNEKLFF
.	.	TRBV10-3	TRBJ1-2	TGTGCCATCAGTGAGTCTCAGGATAGTACCTATGGCTACACCTTC	CAISESQDSTYGYTF
.	many	TRBV29-1	TRBJ2-7	TGCAGCGCCCGAGTTAGGGGCGAGCAGTACTTC	CSARVRGEQYF
TRBD1	.	TRBV19	TRBJ1-6	TGTGCCAGTAGAACCGGGACAGGCATTAATTCACCCCTCCACTTT	CASRTGTGINSPLHF
TRBD1	.	TRBV5-1	TRBJ2-7	TGCGCCAGCAGCCTAGGACAGGGAAACGGTTACGAGCAGTACTTC	CASSLGQGNGYEQYF
TRBD1	many	TRBV29-1	TRBJ1-2	TGCAGCGTTCCCCAGGGGGATGGCGGCTACACCTTC	CSVPQGDGGYTF
TRBD2	.	TRBV19	TRBJ2-3	TGTGCCAGTAGTATACTTCTAGCGGGAGATACGCAGTATTTT	CASSILLAGDTQYF
.	.	TRBV20-1	TRBJ2-5	TGCAGTGCTAGAAGACACAGGGGGGGAATAGAGACCCAGTACTTC	CSARRHRGGIETQYF
.	many	TRBV5-1	TRBJ2-7	TGCGCCAGCAGCTTGTCCCAGTACGAGCAGTACTTC	CASSLSQYEQYF
TRBD1	many	TRBV4-3	TRBJ2-7	TGCGCCAGCAGCCAACCACAGGGGGTGTACGAGCAGTACTTC	CASSQPQGVYEQYF